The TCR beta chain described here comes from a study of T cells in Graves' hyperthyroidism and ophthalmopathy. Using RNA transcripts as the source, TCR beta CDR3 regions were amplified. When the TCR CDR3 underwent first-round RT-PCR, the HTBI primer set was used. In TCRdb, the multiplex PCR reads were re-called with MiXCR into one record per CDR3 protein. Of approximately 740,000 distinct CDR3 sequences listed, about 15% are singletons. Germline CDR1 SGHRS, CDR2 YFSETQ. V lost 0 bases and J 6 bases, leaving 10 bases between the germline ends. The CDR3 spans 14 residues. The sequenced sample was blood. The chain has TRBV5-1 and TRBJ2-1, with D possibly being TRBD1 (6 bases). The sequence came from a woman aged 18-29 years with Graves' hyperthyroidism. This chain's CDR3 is CASSLVVTGNEQFF. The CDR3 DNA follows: TGCGCCAGCAGCTTGGTTGTGACAGGCAATGAGCAGTTCTTC.